Here is one T cell receptor (beta chain) with its context. The CDR3 end lies 3 residues beyond the end of the read and is filled in from the germline J gene. These data are taken from a study of T cells in women clearing cervical HPV infection. CDR1 is SEHNR, CDR2 FQNEAQ, per germline (reference sequence). CDR3 length: 13 residues. Clones were read by immunoSEQ multiplex PCR, and TCRdb kept only the in-frame ones, dropping some. The data include about 24,000 clones; the top ten clones carry 5.4%. This rearrangement joins TRBV7-9 to TRBJ1-1; TRBD1 is a possible D gene (6 bases). This TCR came from a woman between 18 and 70 years old with a cervical HPV16 infection that either progressed to CIN3+ or cleared (not recorded which). Sequenced sample: blood buffy coat. Incomplete CDR3 DNA: TGTGCCAGCAGCCCTCCACAGGGACGGGAA. Translating it yields CASSPPQGRE. The CDR3 in full is CASSPPQGREAFF.